These 28 T cell receptor beta chains came from one sample sequenced in a study of blood T cell repertoires in COVID-19 (dated by TCRdb to about 2020). Library preparation was by the immunoSEQ multiplex PCR assay. Drawn from immuneACCESS, this table holds only the in-frame rearrangements with V and J called that TCRdb kept. Clones are partly lost; checked studies trace under half to an unresolved V gene and leave the rest unexplained. The sample table records approximately 220,000 clones; 80% to 90% of these occur just once. Together, the top ten hold 3.5% to 4% of the sample. Sequenced: PBMCs or T cells enriched from blood (not recorded which). The receptor source for this set is a middle-aged woman with acute COVID-19.

The chain recombines TRBV4-3 with TRBJ1-2, with 9 positions matching TRBD1. With V trimmed by 0 bases and J by 6 bases, 5 bases remained unmatched. CDR3 size: 15 residues. Looked up from germline, CDR1 is LGHNA and CDR2 is YSLEER. CDR3 region: CASSQEDRDRDGYTF. As DNA, the CDR3 is TGCGCCAGCAGCCAAGAGGACCGGGACAGGGATGGCTACACCTTC.

This chain links TRBV18 with TRBJ1-1; the D is unclear. The CDR3 spans 13 residues. CDR1 KGHSH and CDR2 LQKENI come from the germline V gene. The V end lost 3 bases, the J end lost 5 bases, and 10 bases lay between the germline ends. The CDR3 here is CASSPSGATEAFF. The DNA for the CDR3 is TGTGCCAGCTCACCTAGCGGCGCGACTGAAGCTTTCTTT.

The chain carries TRBV12-3 or TRBV12-4 and TRBJ1-1; D possibly corresponds to TRBD1 (6 bases). V shed 7 bases and J shed 4 bases, with 13 bases lying between them. The CDR3 extends over 13 amino acids. The CDR3 DNA is TGTGCCAGCATCTTACAGGGAATCACTGAAGCTTTCTTT. Its protein product is CASILQGITEAFF.

This clone is a singleton in its sample. The chain is built from TRBV7-9 and TRBJ2-2; 8 bases map to TRBD1. Losses at the gene ends were 5 bases for V and 4 bases for J; bases not matched to a gene: 9. Germline loops: CDR1 SEHNR, CDR2 FQNEAQ (reference sequence). CDR3 length: 16 residues. CDR3 bases: TGTGCCAGCAGCGGGGGCAGGGGGCGCCCCACCGGGGAGCTGTTTTTT. Translating gives CASSGGRGRPTGELFF. The full variable domain, with the rest looked up from reference TRBV7-9 and TRBJ2-2, is DTGVSQNPRHKITKRGQNVTFRCDPISEHNRLYWYRQTLGQGPEFLTYFQNEAQLEKSRLLSDRFSAERPKGSFSTLEIQRTEQGDSAMYLCASSGGRGRPTGELFFGEGSRLTVL.

V is TRBV7-2 and J is TRBJ2-1, with 7 nucleotides matching TRBD2. Per the germline V gene, CDR1 is SGHTA and CDR2 is FQGNSA. The CDR3 has 12 residues. The V and J ends lost 5 bases and 12 bases, in that order; junction bases with no gene match: 7. The CDR3 bases are TGTGCCAGCAGCCAAGGGAGGGAGGCGCAGTTCTTC. Translated: CASSQGREAQFF.

The chain recombines TRBV11-2 with TRBJ2-1; D call uncertain. Trimming pared 2 bases from V and 8 bases from J, leaving 4 bases between. Germline CDR1 SGHAT, CDR2 FQNNGV. The CDR3 contains 11 residues. The CDR3 nucleotides are TGTGCCAGCAGCTTATCCGATGAGCAGTTCTTC. Amino acid sequence: CASSLSDEQFF. Full variable domain (remainder filled in from reference TRBV11-2 and TRBJ2-1): EAGVAQSPRYKIIEKRQSVAFWCNPISGHATLYWYQQILGQGPKLLIQFQNNGVVDDSQLPKDRFSAERLKGVDSTLKIQPAKLEDSAVYLCASSLSDEQFFGPGTRLTVL.

The J gene is TRBJ2-3, the V gene TRBV18, with 11 bases aligning to TRBD1. The trim removed 6 bases at V and 5 bases at J, leaving 1 base unmatched. Germline V CDR1 and CDR2: KGHSH, LQKENI. CDR3 length: 13 amino acids. The CDR3 sequence: CASSGQGEDTQYF. The CDR3, as DNA: TGTGCCAGCTCGGGACAGGGGGAAGATACGCAGTATTTT. The full variable domain, with the rest looked up from reference TRBV18 and TRBJ2-3, is NAGVMQNPRHLVRRRGQEARLRCSPMKGHSHVYWYRQLPEEGLKFMVYLQKENIIDESGMPKERFSAEFPKEGPSILRIQQVVRGDSAAYFCASSGQGEDTQYFGPGTRLTVL.

V gene TRBV18 combines with J gene TRBJ2-7; 7 bases map to TRBD1. Germline values: CDR1 KGHSH, CDR2 LQKENI. CDR3 length: 14 amino acids. The V segment lost 3 bases and the J segment 0 bases; nucleotides outside the gene matches: 2. CDR3 amino acids: CASSPGQRSYEQYF. In DNA form, the CDR3 reads TGTGCCAGCTCACCGGGACAGCGCTCCTACGAGCAGTACTTC. Full variable domain (outside the CDR3, taken from reference TRBV18 and TRBJ2-7): NAGVMQNPRHLVRRRGQEARLRCSPMKGHSHVYWYRQLPEEGLKFMVYLQKENIIDESGMPKERFSAEFPKEGPSILRIQQVVRGDSAAYFCASSPGQRSYEQYFGPGTRLTVT.

This rearrangement joins TRBV28 to TRBJ2-3; D is perhaps TRBD2 (5 bases). This CDR3 contains 13 residues. Looked up from germline, CDR1 is MDHEN and CDR2 is SYDVKM. Trimming shortened V by 7 bases and J by 0 bases, and 8 bases separated the two germline ends. The CDR3 reads CASTRGSTDTQYF. CDR3 coding DNA: TGTGCCAGCACTCGAGGGAGCACAGATACGCAGTATTTT.

V and J are TRBV29-1 and TRBJ1-2; D is ambiguous. Trimming left V 3 bases short and J 5 bases short, with 10 bases between. Germline CDR1 is SQVTM and CDR2 is ANQGSEA. CDR3 length: 12 residues. For the CDR3, the DNA is TGCAGCGTTGAGGAGGTAGGGTATGGCTACACCTTC. Translating it yields CSVEEVGYGYTF.

The chain is built from TRBV19 and TRBJ1-5, with D tentatively TRBD1 (5 bases). Trimming left V 2 bases short and J 3 bases short, with 8 bases between. The CDR3 runs to 14 residues. Germline V gives CDR1 LNHDA, CDR2 SQIVND (reference sequence). The CDR3 sequence is CASSIQGLNQPQHF. The CDR3, as DNA: TGTGCCAGTAGTATACAGGGCCTCAATCAGCCCCAGCATTTT.

This clone was recorded at least ten times. For the CDR3, the DNA is TGTGCCAGTAGTGGGCGACAGGGTAGCACAGATACGCAGTATTTT. This encodes CASSGRQGSTDTQYF. The chain uses TRBV19 and TRBJ2-3; 7 bases agree with TRBD1. Germline V CDR1 and CDR2: LNHDA, SQIVND (reference sequence). V shed 5 bases and J 0 bases; nucleotides not matched to a gene: 5. The length of the CDR3 is 15 residues.

The chain recombines TRBV28 with TRBJ2-5; 10 nucleotides align to TRBD2. The CDR3 is 16 amino acids. Looked up from germline, CDR1 is MDHEN and CDR2 is SYDVKM. Trimming cost V 2 bases and J 5 bases; bases outside gene matches: 8. CDR3 bases: TGTGCCAGCAGTTTAAGGTTAGCGGGAGGATTTGAGACCCAGTACTTC. Its protein is CASSLRLAGGFETQYF.

The V and J genes are TRBV9 and TRBJ2-5; TRBD2 agrees at 8 bases. The CDR3 contains 16 residues. J was trimmed by 5 bases and V by 0 bases; bases with no gene match: 9. Germline loops: CDR1 SGDLS, CDR2 YYNGEE. CDR3 in amino acids: CASSVGVGAGVETQYF. The CDR3 DNA sequence: TGTGCCAGCAGCGTAGGGGTCGGAGCGGGAGTTGAGACCCAGTACTTC.

On this clone itself: This sample includes further DNA sequences coding for the same CDR3. This sequence joins TRBV28 and TRBJ1-1; 7 bases line up with TRBD1. CDR3 length equals 14 residues. The germline V gene encodes CDR1 MDHEN and CDR2 SYDVKM. V was pared by 5 bases and J by 5 bases, with 8 bases of the junction left unmatched. CDR3 coding DNA: TGTGCCAGCAGTCTCAGTGCAGGGGGGACTGAAGCTTTCTTT. Protein product: CASSLSAGGTEAFF.

This clone was recorded once. This chain uses TRBV11-3 with TRBJ2-1; a weak D match, TRBD1 (5 bases). The CDR3 is made up of 11 amino acids. The V gene's germline CDR1 is SGHNT and CDR2 YENEEA. V lost 5 bases and J lost 9, with 8 bases in between. The CDR3 region has the DNA TGTGCCAGCAGCCTTAGGGGTGAGCAGTTCTTC. It codes for CASSLRGEQFF. Filled out from reference TRBV11-3 and TRBJ2-1, the complete variable domain reads EAGVVQSPRYKIIEKKQPVAFWCNPISGHNTLYWYLQNLGQGPELLIRYENEEAVDDSQLPKDRFSAERLKGVDSTLKIQPAELGDSAVYLCASSLRGEQFFGPGTRLTVL.

The chain recombines TRBV28 with TRBJ2-2, with 9 bases matching TRBD2. The junction had 12 bases not matched to a gene; V was cut back by 7 bases and J by 9 bases. CDR1 is MDHEN, CDR2 SYDVKM, per germline. CDR3 length equals 15 residues. The CDR3 DNA is TGTGCCAGCACCCCCGGGACTAGCCGGGCCCGGGAGCTGTTTTTT. It yields the protein CASTPGTSRARELFF.

The rearrangement joins TRBV7-9 to TRBJ1-2, with 9 bases lining up with TRBD1. Germline V CDR1 and CDR2: SEHNR, FQNEAQ (reference sequence). The V segment lost 5 bases and the J segment 13 bases; nucleotides outside the gene matches: 14. The CDR3 is made up of 14 amino acids. The CDR3 sequence: CASSTPGQGVFPTF. CDR3 sequence (DNA): TGTGCCAGCAGCACACCGGGACAGGGTGTTTTCCCCACCTTC.

This chain uses TRBV28 with TRBJ1-2; 8 bases map to TRBD1. Germline V gene data show CDR1 as MDHEN and CDR2 as SYDVKM. The length of the CDR3 is 13 residues. V trimming: 3 bases; J trimming: 8 bases; junction bases outside the gene matches: 5. The CDR3 bases are TGTGCCAGCAGTTTGCAGGGGGCAGGAGGCTACACCTTC. Protein: CASSLQGAGGYTF.

V and J are TRBV28 and TRBJ2-5, with 7 positions matching TRBD1. CDR3 length: 13 residues. Germline lookup yields CDR1 MDHEN and CDR2 SYDVKM. V shed 5 bases, J shed 9 bases, and the junction held 9 bases outside the gene matches. The CDR3 loop reads CASSPTGARAQYF. The CDR3 region has the DNA TGTGCCAGCAGTCCTACAGGGGCGCGCGCCCAGTACTTC.

The chain has TRBV3-1 (or the pseudogene TRBV3-2) and TRBJ1-2, with a tentative D call TRBD1 (5 bases). Trimming removed 1 base from V and 2 bases from J, with 11 bases in between. The CDR3 totals 15 residues. Looked up from germline, CDR1 is LGHDT and CDR2 is YNNKEL (reference sequence). For the CDR3, the DNA is TGTGCCAGCAGCCAAGGCCCAGGGAGGAACTATGGCTACACCTTC. Translation gives CASSQGPGRNYGYTF.

The chain couples TRBV30 to TRBJ2-5; tentative D call: TRBD2 (5 bases). V shed 2 bases and J shed 0 bases, with 7 bases lying between them. This CDR3 region has 13 residues. Germline V lookup: CDR1 GTSNPN, CDR2 SVGIG (reference sequence). The CDR3 nucleotides read TGTGCCTGGAGTAGCGGAAACCAAGAGACCCAGTACTTC. Translated: CAWSSGNQETQYF.

The rearrangement links TRBV6-5 to TRBJ2-2; unclear D gene. The CDR3 runs to 11 residues. Germline CDR1 MNHEY, CDR2 SVGAGI. Between the trimmed V and J ends, which lost 6 bases and 6 bases, there was a span of 5 bases. CDR3 in amino acids: CASSGPGELFF. In nucleotides, the CDR3 is TGTGCCAGCAGCGGTCCCGGGGAGCTGTTTTTT.

V gene TRBV11-3 combines with J gene TRBJ1-1, with D uncertain. CDR1 and CDR2 from the germline V gene are SGHNT and YENEEA. This CDR3 has 13 amino acids. V was trimmed by 3 bases and J by 5 bases, leaving 10 bases between them. The CDR3 protein is CASSFSFVTEAFF. The CDR3 coding sequence is TGTGCCAGCAGCTTTTCCTTCGTGACTGAAGCTTTCTTT.

The CDR3 bases are TGTGCCAGCAGATACGGACAGGGGAATTCACCCCTCCACTTT. Amino acid sequence: CASRYGQGNSPLHF. The chain carries TRBV2 and TRBJ1-6; 9 bases are shared with TRBD1. The CDR3 is made up of 14 amino acids. Unmatched junction bases numbered 4, after V lost 6 bases and J lost 7 bases. CDR1 SNHLY and CDR2 FYNNEI come from the germline V gene. Together with reference TRBV2 and TRBJ1-6, the CDR3 gives the full variable domain: EPEVTQTPSHQVTQMGQEVILRCVPISNHLYFYWYRQILGQKVEFLVSFYNNEISEKSEIFDDQFSVERPDGSNFTLKIRSTKLEDSAMYFCASRYGQGNSPLHFGNGTRLTVT.

V gene TRBV6-2 or TRBV6-3 combines with J gene TRBJ2-1; D call uncertain. V lost 2 bases and J 2 bases, leaving 10 bases between the germline ends. This CDR3 is 15 amino acids long. Germline V gives CDR1 MNHEY, CDR2 SVGEGT. CDR3 nucleotide sequence: TGTGCCAGCAGTTACCCGCGAGTGGCCTACAATGAGCAGTTCTTC. The encoded protein is CASSYPRVAYNEQFF.

The chain has TRBV19 and TRBJ2-3; 7 nucleotides line up with TRBD2. Trimming cost V 3 bases and J 7 bases; bases outside gene matches: 4. The CDR3 sequence is 13 residues long. The germline gives CDR1 LNHDA, CDR2 SQIVND (reference sequence). As DNA, the CDR3 is TGTGCCAGTAGTATCGGGGGGACTAATACGCAGTATTTT. The encoded protein is CASSIGGTNTQYF.

J is TRBJ1-2 and V is TRBV19; TRBD1 matches at 8 bases. V dropped 3 bases and J dropped 2; count of bases not matched to a gene: 8. CDR1 is LNHDA and CDR2 is SQIVND in the germline V gene (reference sequence). CDR3 length: 16 amino acids. The chain's CDR3 is CASSMTDRVLNYGYTF. The CDR3 bases are TGTGCCAGTAGTATGACGGACAGGGTTTTAAACTATGGCTACACCTTC.